This entry lists 13 T cell receptor beta chains sequenced from one sample in a study of blood T cell repertoires in COVID-19. Some clones are missing from TCRdb's copy, which holds only in-frame ones; the method was immunoSEQ multiplex PCR. The table includes about 250,000 clones, 85% to 95% detected once. The sample comprised peripheral blood. Every receptor here comes from a man aged 25-40 years with COVID-19, enrolled during active disease.

The gene calls are TRBV5-1 and TRBJ2-2; 7 positions match TRBD2. V was clipped by 4 bases and J by 1 base; unmatched bases: 4. From germline, CDR1 is SGHRS and CDR2 YFSETQ. The CDR3 has 15 amino acids. The CDR3 loop reads CASSLPGGNTGELFF. Here the CDR3 DNA reads TGCGCCAGCAGCCTCCCGGGGGGGAACACCGGGGAGCTGTTTTTT.

This chain connects TRBV25-1 to TRBJ1-4; 10 nucleotides align to TRBD1. Trimming at V came to 3 bases and at J to 7 bases, leaving 5 bases not matched to a gene. CDR1 is MGHDK, CDR2 SYGVNS, per germline. The CDR3 is 15 residues long. CDR3 amino acids: CASSDRTGGGEKLFF. Here the CDR3 DNA reads TGTGCCAGCAGTGACCGGACAGGGGGAGGTGAAAAACTGTTTTTT.

The V call is TRBV9, the J call TRBJ1-4; 8 bases are a match to TRBD1. Per the germline V gene, CDR1 is SGDLS and CDR2 is YYNGEE. The CDR3 is 15 amino acids. The junction had 10 bases not matched to a gene; V was cut back by 4 bases and J by 8 bases. CDR3 region: CASSPRTGINEKLFF. The CDR3, as DNA: TGTGCCAGCAGCCCAAGGACAGGGATAAACGAAAAACTGTTTTTT.

The chain recombines TRBV4-1 with TRBJ1-5, with 7 positions matching TRBD1. V lost 1 base and J lost 6; bases outside the gene matches: 6. The CDR3 covers 15 residues. CDR1 MGHRA and CDR2 YSYEKL come from the germline V gene. CDR3 region: CASSQVGTAGQPQHF. The CDR3 bases are TGCGCCAGCAGCCAAGTCGGGACAGCCGGTCAGCCCCAGCATTTT.

This clone was seen just once. The chain combines TRBV6-5 with TRBJ1-2, with TRBD1 matching 9 bases. V was pared by 6 bases and J by 2 bases, with 7 bases of the junction left unmatched. Germline loops: CDR1 MNHEY, CDR2 SVGAGI. This CDR3 comprises 15 residues. CDR3 residues: CASSADRGQNYGYTF. CDR3 sequence (DNA): TGTGCCAGCAGCGCGGACAGGGGCCAGAACTATGGCTACACCTTC.

CDR3 DNA sequence: TGTGCCTGGACACCCTTGGGGGGGACCTACGAGCAGTACTTC. Translation gives CAWTPLGGTYEQYF. The V call is TRBV30, the J call TRBJ2-7; 7 bases map to TRBD2. The CDR3 extends over 14 amino acids. Germline CDR1 GTSNPN, CDR2 SVGIG (reference sequence). After removal of 4 bases from V and 2 bases from J, the junction contained 8 bases not matched to a gene.

The V call is TRBV4-1, the J call TRBJ1-2, with D unresolved. CDR1 is MGHRA and CDR2 is YSYEKL in the germline V gene. This CDR3 spans 15 amino acids. Trimming left V 2 bases short and J 3 bases short, with 13 bases between. DNA of the CDR3: TGCGCCAGCAGCCAAAACTCCGCCGGGGACTATGGCTACACCTTC. Translation gives CASSQNSAGDYGYTF.

This clone was counted between two and nine times. The chain carries TRBV2 and TRBJ2-7; D possibly corresponds to TRBD2 (6 bases). Trimming cost V 7 bases and J 4 bases, with 14 bases left between them. This CDR3 is 13 amino acids long. Germline V CDR1 and CDR2: SNHLY, FYNNEI. CDR3 sequence: CASTGTERYEQYF. The DNA for the CDR3 is TGTGCCAGCACAGGGACTGAGAGATACGAGCAGTACTTC.

CDR3 residues: CASSPSRIEAFF. The DNA of the CDR3 is TGTGCCAGCAGTCCTTCGCGGATTGAAGCTTTCTTT. The gene calls are TRBV12-3 or TRBV12-4 and TRBJ1-1; D gene uncertain. The CDR3 length is 12 residues. Trimming removed 5 bases at V and 7 bases at J, with 11 bases between.

This clone has only a few counts. The CDR3 sequence is CASSLSDRGAVRAPLHF. The DNA of the CDR3 is TGCGCCAGCAGCTTGTCGGACAGGGGCGCGGTAAGGGCACCCCTCCACTTT. The rearrangement joins TRBV5-1 to TRBJ1-6; 9 bases agree with TRBD1. CDR1 SGHRS and CDR2 YFSETQ come from the germline V gene. CDR3 length equals 17 residues. With V trimmed by 1 base and J by 11 bases, 13 bases remained unmatched.

The chain recombines TRBV18 with TRBJ1-3, with TRBD1 as a possible D gene (5 bases). The CDR3 has 15 amino acids. Germline loops: CDR1 KGHSH, CDR2 LQKENI. With 3 bases removed from V and 4 bases from J, the gap between germline ends came to 13 bases. CDR3 residues: CASSPEQVPGNTIYF. CDR3 in DNA: TGTGCCAGCTCACCGGAACAGGTACCAGGAAACACCATATATTTT.

J is TRBJ1-5 and V is TRBV24-1, with D perhaps TRBD1 (6 bases). Germline V gene lookup returns CDR1 KGHDR and CDR2 SFDVKD. This CDR3 contains 13 residues. V dropped 4 bases and J dropped 7 bases, with 10 bases sitting between them. CDR3: CATSEDDRQPQHF. The DNA for the CDR3 is TGTGCCACCAGTGAGGACGACAGGCAGCCCCAGCATTTT.

Only one count was recorded for this clone. The genes are TRBV6-6 and TRBJ1-2, with 9 bases aligning to TRBD1. The CDR3 is 16 amino acids. CDR1 is MNHNY, CDR2 SVGAGI, per germline (reference sequence). V lost 5 bases and J lost 0; bases outside the gene matches: 7. The CDR3 DNA reads TGTGCCAGCAGTACCCCAGGACAGGGGTCTAACTATGGCTACACCTTC. Translated, it gives CASSTPGQGSNYGYTF.